This T cell receptor (beta chain) is from a study of shared clonotypes between healthy human individuals. Study overall: CD4 naive cells filled three plates per donor, CD4 memory three, CD8 naive two and CD8 memory one. General observations from the study: Generation probabilities of non-shared clonotypes were lower (relative to those shared by all four donors). Across a handful of donors, naive CD4 shared roughly 5%, naive CD8 3.5% to 4%, memory CD4 roughly 2.1%, memory CD8 around 0.36%.

Using about 190 ng DNA, some 30,000 T cell genomes, the sorted-subset replicate PCRs were run. Data came from immunoSEQ multiplex PCR; TCRdb stores just in-frame clones and leaves some out. The table has approximately 2.5 million clones, 80% to 95% seen once. Comments on this clone: Its antigen remains unidentified.

Trimming at V came to 3 bases and at J to 1 base, leaving 3 bases not matched to a gene. Germline-derived CDR1 and CDR2 are ENHRY and SYGVKD. The CDR3 has 17 residues. The sequenced sample was naive CD4+ T cells from PBMCs. Documented subset: CD45RA+ positively selected. V usage is TRBV10-3 and J usage is TRBJ2-3; 14 nucleotides line up with TRBD2. This TCR was recovered from a man aged 18 to 30 in good health. Some clones in this sample may be carry-over from other donors' samples. The CDR3 region is CAISDPGLAGGTDTQYF. In DNA form, the CDR3 reads TGTGCCATCAGTGACCCGGGACTAGCGGGAGGCACAGATACGCAGTATTTT.